This T cell receptor beta chain was profiled in a study of blood T cells in healthy people across ages. The authors ran a second PCR of about 7 to 12 cycles using a sample-barcoded 5' primer and a J-beta primer mix. TCRdb called the 5' RACE reads again in MiXCR, with one record for every CDR3 protein. The profile shows more than 1 million distinct CDR3 sequences, less than 50% of them singletons. The receptor comes from a woman aged 55-70 years in good health. Sequences were obtained from blood.

The CDR3 DNA reads TGTGCCACGCCCCCCAGGGTATACAATGAGCAGTACTTC. This codes for CATPPRVYNEQYF. The V and J genes are TRBV24-1 and TRBJ2-1, with a weak D call TRBD1 (5 bases). The J call is in doubt because the DNA end fits TRBJ2-7 better. The CDR3 is made up of 13 amino acids. CDR1 is KGHDR, CDR2 SFDVKD, per germline.